This T cell receptor (beta chain) was retrieved from a study of metastatic and nonmetastatic thyroid tumors. At the level of the study: Repertoires from malignant and benign thyroid patients were compared across blood and tumor or nodule tissue.

No treatment had been given to any patient before thyroid surgery. The authors' processing: CDR3 was compared across clinicopathological groups, and the resulting differences were used to build a distant-metastasis classifier for papillary thyroid cancer. TCRdb reprocessed the PCR reads using MiXCR. The V and J calls, along with clone size, are taken from TCRdb and not from the paper's own processing. Counted here are more than 4,000 clones, approximately 23% occurring once; the ten biggest clones make up about 10%. This clone was seen a handful of times. The CDR3 runs to 15 residues. With 4 bases clipped from V and 8 bases from J, the junction kept 5 bases outside the gene matches. Germline V lookup: CDR1 MNHEY, CDR2 SMNVEV (reference sequence).

The chain links TRBV27 to TRBJ1-6; TRBD1 agrees at 10 bases. This receptor was identified in a male donor with papillary thyroid cancer or a benign thyroid nodule (not recorded which). Some clones in this sample may be carry-over from other donors' samples. The specimen was tumor tissue. The CDR3 reads CASSSDRGPYSPLHF. In DNA, the CDR3 is TGTGCCAGCAGTTCAGACAGGGGGCCTTATTCACCCCTCCACTTT.